This TCR beta chain was profiled in a study of glioma-infiltrating T cells after dendritic cell vaccination. Study summary: Between about 2003 and 2013, patients got autologous tumor lysate-pulsed dendritic cell vaccines.

Fresh-frozen tumor tissue and more than two years of survival data were available for all. J gave up 4 bases and V 5 bases, and 5 bases lay outside the gene matches. Germline CDR1 and CDR2: SQVTM and ANQGSEA. The CDR3 contains 14 residues. A remark on this clone: The antigen is unknown.

Sequencing was performed with immunoSEQ multiplex PCR; in TCRdb, only in-frame clones are kept and a portion is missing. Of about 92,000 clones in the sample, under 90% are singletons; the top ten hold 15% to 18%. Findings and limits, study-wide: Longer survival after dendritic cell vaccination followed higher pretreatment TIL content. No direct clonality-survival link was found; a diverse polyclonal response may matter.

The sample in question was blood, obtained before dendritic cell vaccination. This chain links TRBV29-1 with TRBJ2-1; 10 bases align to TRBD2. The TCR sequence derives from a human donor with glioblastoma. Written as DNA, the CDR3 is TGCAGCGTTCTAGAGCGGGGGGGTTACAATGAGCAGTTCTTC. Translating gives CSVLERGGYNEQFF.